This TCR beta chain was profiled in a study of cytomegalovirus exposure and HLA in healthy donors. Study results and limitations: Prior analysis indicated that the majority of TCR beta V segments exhibited productivity approximately 87% or approximately 30% of the time. For TCR beta chains, V- and J-gene trimming was later linked to a missense DCLRE1C variant. A later analysis, which compared TCR beta chains of equal frequency, found the HLA-associated ones more clonally expanded.

13 Jbeta primers and 60 Vbeta primers were used for the PCR. Assay: immunoSEQ multiplex PCR; the TCRdb copy retains only in-frame clones and omits some. Among fewer than 90,000 clones, over 60% were seen once, and the ten largest hold about 4%. The CDR3 loop spans 15 amino acids. Germline values: CDR1 MNHEY, CDR2 SMNVEV (reference sequence). Unmatched junction bases numbered 3, after V lost 2 bases and J lost 5 bases. Concerning this clone itself: What it binds is unknown.

The J gene is TRBJ2-5, the V gene TRBV27; 12 bases line up with TRBD2. This TCR was sampled from a man aged 30 to 39 in good health and CMV-seronegative. Material: PBMCs. The CDR3 nucleotides read TGTGCCAGCAGTTTACTAGCGGGAGGGGGTGAGACCCAGTACTTC. As protein: CASSLLAGGGETQYF.